The source of this T cell receptor (beta chain) is a study of T cell responses to AZD1222 COVID-19 vaccine (dated by TCRdb to the early 2020s). Study-level background: AZD1222 recipients whose second dose came at about 4 weeks and those whose second dose came at about 12 weeks were combined into one group, since spike-specific TCR depth and breadth did not differ between the two schedules. A total of approximately 240 trial participants underwent TCR sequencing, of whom about 210 received two doses of AZD1222 and 26 received two doses of the MenACWY control vaccine. Enrollment into the trials was organized by age into subgroups of 18-55, 56-69 and 70-plus years, and those subgroups contained approximately 150, 30 and 60 TCR-sequenced participants, respectively. What the research found in general, with its limitations: The 56-69-year group was small, and its depth increase did not reach significance, likely because of low power. Epitopes outside the regions mutated in the B.1.351 and B.1.1.7 variants were reportedly recognized by nearly half of the unique spike-specific TCRs. A significant rise in spike-specific TCR breadth and depth was observed after two AZD1222 doses relative to day 0 and relative to MenACWY recipients. Because no day 14 peak-response samples were available, repertoires were characterized only after the peak T cell response. The whole spike protein was spanned by vaccine-associated CD4 TCRs, and dominant responses were seen in regions 160-218 and 743-854. Conclusions about previously exposed vaccinees were limited because only six AZD1222 recipients were SARS-CoV-2 seropositive at baseline. Participants were mostly white British, with more females than males. The authors suggested clonal diversity may have been underestimated.

Inclusive of the bounding cysteine and phenylalanine, the CDR3 is 16 residues long. Solely the CDR3 DNA is kept, with 48 bases framed from the first base. Unmatched junction bases come to 3, with V trimmed by 6 bases and J by 2 bases. The germline V gene (reference sequence) yields MNHEY for CDR1 and SMNVEV for CDR2. The CDR3 regions of human TCRbeta chains were analyzed by immunosequencing. The authors' pipeline ran thus. Repertoire TCRs were checked for matches against a reference library of SARS-CoV-2-specific TCRs that had been generated using the MIRA antigen-specificity platform. Breadth meant the fraction of unique TCRs that were SARS-CoV-2-associated, whereas depth meant the fraction of total T cells that were SARS-CoV-2-associated. Each spike-specific TCR was assigned to its reactive spike region and to a CD4 or CD8 class using the MIRA data. Log10-transformed breadth and depth values were compared by one-way ANOVA with Sidak's multiple comparisons tests. TCRdb took over this immuneACCESS table, retaining in-frame rearrangements with V and J assigned. Such tables are incomplete; in checked studies, under half of the missing clones stem from an unresolved V gene, and the remainder is unexplained. V and J calls and clone size are copied from that table; D and trimming were computed from the DNA. A total of 140,000 to 150,000 clones appear in this sample, roughly 89% of them only once. The top ten constitute around 1.8% of the sample.

Interpreted using the paper, the time point label stands for: baseline before first vaccination. The vaccinee samples were drawn from two UK trials, COV001 and COV002, one of which was a single-blind randomized controlled phase 2/3 trial testing AZD1222 (ChAdOx1 nCoV-19) in healthy adults. For TCRbeta chain sequencing, PBMC samples from trial participants were taken at day 0 and at day 28 after the second dose. Of note for this clone: Its target antigen remains unknown. Base qualities are not provided; no much larger clone lies one nucleotide away.

The starting material was peripheral blood, obtained on day 0 of AZD1222 vaccination. The chain was built from TRBV27 and TRBJ2-6, with 11 central nucleotides matching TRBD1. This clonotype was sampled from an adult in good health. CDR3 reads: CASSRTGGPGANVLTF. The DNA is TGTGCCAGCAGCCGGACAGGGGGCCCTGGGGCCAACGTCCTGACTTTC.